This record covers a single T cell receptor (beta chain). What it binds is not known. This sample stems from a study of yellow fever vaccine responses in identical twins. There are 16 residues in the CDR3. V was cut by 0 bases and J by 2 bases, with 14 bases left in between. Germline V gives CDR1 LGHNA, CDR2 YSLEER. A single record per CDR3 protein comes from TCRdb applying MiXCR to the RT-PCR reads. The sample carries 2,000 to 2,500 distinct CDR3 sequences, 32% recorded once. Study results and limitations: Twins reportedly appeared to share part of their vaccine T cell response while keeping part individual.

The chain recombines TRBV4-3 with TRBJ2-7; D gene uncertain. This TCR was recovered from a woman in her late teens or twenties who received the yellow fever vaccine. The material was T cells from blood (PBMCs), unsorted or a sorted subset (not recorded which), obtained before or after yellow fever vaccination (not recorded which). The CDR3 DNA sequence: TGCGCCAGCAGCCAAGACCCACCCCCGAGCCCCTACGAGCAGTACTTC. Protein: CASSQDPPPSPYEQYF.